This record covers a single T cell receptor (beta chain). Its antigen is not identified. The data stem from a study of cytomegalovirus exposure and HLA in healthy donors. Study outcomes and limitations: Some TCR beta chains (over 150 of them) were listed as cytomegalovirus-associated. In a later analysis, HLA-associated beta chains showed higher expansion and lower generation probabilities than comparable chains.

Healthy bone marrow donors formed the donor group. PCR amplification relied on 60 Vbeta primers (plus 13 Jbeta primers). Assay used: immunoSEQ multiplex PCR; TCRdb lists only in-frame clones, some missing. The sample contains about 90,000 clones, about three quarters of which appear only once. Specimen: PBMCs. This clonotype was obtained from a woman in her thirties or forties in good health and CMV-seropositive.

The CDR3 loop is CASSNNGLAGRLVNEQFF. The CDR3 bases are TGTGCCAGTAGTAACAACGGACTAGCGGGAAGGCTAGTTAATGAGCAGTTCTTC. The J gene is TRBJ2-1, the V gene TRBV19, with 12 bases identical to TRBD2. Germline V gives CDR1 LNHDA, CDR2 SQIVND (reference sequence). The V and J ends lost 4 bases and 7 bases, in that order; junction bases with no gene match: 14. The CDR3 extends over 18 amino acids.